What follows are 10 T cell receptor beta chains derived from one specimen sequenced in a study of T cells in Graves' hyperthyroidism and ophthalmopathy. Amplified TCR beta CDR3 regions came from RNA transcripts. The TCR CDR3 first-round RT-PCR relied on the HTBI primer set. TCRdb recomputed calls from the multiplex PCR reads with MiXCR, one row per CDR3 protein. The sample yields a few hundred thousand distinct CDR3 sequences, around 15% seen once. Material: blood. The receptor set was obtained from a woman younger than 30 with Graves' hyperthyroidism.

Many counts were recorded for this clonotype. The chain employs TRBV2 and TRBJ2-2; 12 bases line up with TRBD2. Unmatched junction bases numbered 8, after V lost 4 bases and J lost 5 bases. The CDR3 is made up of 17 amino acids. The germline CDR1 and CDR2 sequences are SNHLY and FYNNEI. Written as DNA, the CDR3 is TGTGCCAGCAGTGGATTGACTAGCGGGAGTGAGACCGGGGAGCTGTTTTTT. This gives the protein CASSGLTSGSETGELFF. Full variable domain (missing parts from reference TRBV2 and TRBJ2-2): EPEVTQTPSHQVTQMGQEVILRCVPISNHLYFYWYRQILGQKVEFLVSFYNNEISEKSEIFDDQFSVERPDGSNFTLKIRSTKLEDSAMYFCASSGLTSGSETGELFFGEGSRLTVL.

The sample holds many counts of this clonotype. The chain carries TRBV10-3 and TRBJ2-2; TRBD2 matches 13 bases. There are 18 residues in the CDR3. Trimming took 4 bases from V and 2 from J; bases not matched to a gene: 7. The germline V gene encodes CDR1 ENHRY and CDR2 SYGVKD. In nucleotides, the CDR3 is TGTGCCATCAGTGGCGGACTAGCGGGAGTCAGCAACACCGGGGAGCTGTTTTTT. It yields the protein CAISGGLAGVSNTGELFF.

This clonotype was seen a few times. The CDR3 DNA is TGTGCCAGTAGTATCTCTGGGCCGTATAGCAATCAGCCCCAGCATTTT. The encoded protein is CASSISGPYSNQPQHF. V is TRBV19 and J is TRBJ1-5; no reliable D call. The V end lost 3 bases, the J end lost 0 bases, and 12 bases lay between the germline ends. CDR3 length: 16 residues. Germline CDR1 reads LNHDA; CDR2 reads SQIVND (reference sequence).

This clonotype occurred many times. This chain joins TRBV20-1 and TRBJ2-1; TRBD2 aligns across 7 bases. V lost 1 base and J lost 10; bases outside the gene matches: 13. This CDR3 has 15 amino acids. Germline lookup yields CDR1 DFQATT and CDR2 SNEGSKA (reference sequence). The CDR3 loop reads CSARAGSAGREEQFF. The CDR3 region has the DNA TGCAGTGCTAGAGCTGGTTCAGCGGGACGGGAAGAGCAGTTCTTC.

This clonotype was observed at least ten times. The rearrangement links TRBV6-1 to TRBJ2-1, with 11 bases identical to TRBD2. Per germline, CDR1 MNHNS and CDR2 SASEGT. The CDR3 loop spans 17 amino acids. With 5 bases clipped from V and 2 bases from J, the junction kept 8 bases outside the gene matches. The CDR3 nucleotides read TGTGCCAGCAGTTCCGTCCGACTAGCGGGGCCCTACAATGAGCAGTTCTTC. Its protein product is CASSSVRLAGPYNEQFF.

This clonotype was seen ten or more times. V usage is TRBV12-3 or TRBV12-4 and J usage is TRBJ2-7; possible D gene TRBD2, 6 bases. V was trimmed by 7 bases and J by 2 bases, leaving 18 bases between them. CDR3 size: 15 residues. CDR3 sequence: CASTPGGTAAYEQYF. CDR3 bases: TGTGCCAGCACCCCCGGAGGGACGGCTGCCTACGAGCAGTACTTC.

The chain joins TRBV29-1 to TRBJ1-5; no reliable D call. Germline assignment: CDR1 SQVTM and CDR2 ANQGSEA. Trimming stripped 6 bases from V and 0 bases from J, with 12 bases between. This CDR3 contains 14 residues. CDR3 loop: CSVRDKSSNQPQHF. DNA for the CDR3: TGCAGCGTGAGAGACAAGTCTAGCAATCAGCCCCAGCATTTT.

At least ten counts were recorded for this clonotype. This could be a read error, since a much larger clone is one nucleotide away. The chain is built from TRBV27 and TRBJ1-1, with D unresolved. From germline, CDR1 is MNHEY and CDR2 SMNVEV (reference sequence). V lost 8 bases to trimming and J lost 0 bases, with 4 bases between them. The CDR3 has 11 amino acids. This chain's CDR3 is CASGVNTEAFF. The CDR3 nucleotides read TGTGCCAGCGGGGTGAACACTGAAGCTTTCTTT.

This clonotype was picked up a small number of times. This rearrangement joins TRBV10-2 to TRBJ1-2; D unclear. CDR1 is WSHSY and CDR2 is SAAADI in the germline V gene. Trimming took 0 bases from V and 3 from J, leaving 11 bases between them. This CDR3 is 15 amino acids long. CDR3 in DNA: TGCGCCAGCAGTGAGTCTGGACTTGGCGACTATGGCTACACCTTC. Translating it yields CASSESGLGDYGYTF.

The chain recombines TRBV30 with TRBJ2-1; D is tentatively TRBD1 or TRBD2 (6 bases each). This CDR3 is built from 12 residues. V was clipped by 2 bases and J by 6 bases, with 8 bases between them. Germline V lookup: CDR1 GTSNPN, CDR2 SVGIG (reference sequence). CDR3 nucleotide sequence: TGTGCCTGGAGTTCGGGGGCCAATGAGCAGTTCTTC. It codes for CAWSSGANEQFF.